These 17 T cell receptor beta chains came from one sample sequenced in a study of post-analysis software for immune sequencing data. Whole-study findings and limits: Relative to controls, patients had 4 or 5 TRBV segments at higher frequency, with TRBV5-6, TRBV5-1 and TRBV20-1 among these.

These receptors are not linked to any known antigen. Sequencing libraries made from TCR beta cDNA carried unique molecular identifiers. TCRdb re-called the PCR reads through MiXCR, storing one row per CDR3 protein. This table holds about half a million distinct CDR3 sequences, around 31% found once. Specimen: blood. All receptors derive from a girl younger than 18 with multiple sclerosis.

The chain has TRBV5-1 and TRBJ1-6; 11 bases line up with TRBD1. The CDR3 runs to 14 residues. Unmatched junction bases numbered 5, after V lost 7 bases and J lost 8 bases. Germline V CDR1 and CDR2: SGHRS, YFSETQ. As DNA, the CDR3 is TGCGCCAGCTGGACGGGACAGGGGGATTCACCCCTCCACTTT. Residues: CASWTGQGDSPLHF.

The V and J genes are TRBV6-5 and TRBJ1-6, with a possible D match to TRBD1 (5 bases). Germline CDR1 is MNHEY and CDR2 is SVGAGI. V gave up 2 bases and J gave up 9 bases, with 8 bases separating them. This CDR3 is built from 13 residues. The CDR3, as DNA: TGTGCCAGCAGTTACGGGGCGGGTTCACCCCTCCACTTT. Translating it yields CASSYGAGSPLHF.

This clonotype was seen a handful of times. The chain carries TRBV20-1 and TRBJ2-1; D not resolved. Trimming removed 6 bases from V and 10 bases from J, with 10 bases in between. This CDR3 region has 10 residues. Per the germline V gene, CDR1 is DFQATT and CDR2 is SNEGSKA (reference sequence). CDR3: CSATSVEQFF. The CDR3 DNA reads TGCAGTGCGACAAGCGTGGAGCAGTTCTTC.

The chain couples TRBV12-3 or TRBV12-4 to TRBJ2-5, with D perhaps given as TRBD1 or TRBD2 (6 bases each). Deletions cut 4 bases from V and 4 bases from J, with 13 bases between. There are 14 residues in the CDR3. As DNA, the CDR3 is TGTGCCAGCAGTTGGGGGGTGGGGGCAGAGACCCAGTACTTC. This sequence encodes CASSWGVGAETQYF.

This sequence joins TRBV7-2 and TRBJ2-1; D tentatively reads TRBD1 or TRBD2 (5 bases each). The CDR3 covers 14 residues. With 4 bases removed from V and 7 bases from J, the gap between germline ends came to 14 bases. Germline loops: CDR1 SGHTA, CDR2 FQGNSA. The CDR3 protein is CASSSSGGWNEQFF. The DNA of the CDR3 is TGTGCCAGCAGCTCAAGTGGGGGTTGGAATGAGCAGTTCTTC.

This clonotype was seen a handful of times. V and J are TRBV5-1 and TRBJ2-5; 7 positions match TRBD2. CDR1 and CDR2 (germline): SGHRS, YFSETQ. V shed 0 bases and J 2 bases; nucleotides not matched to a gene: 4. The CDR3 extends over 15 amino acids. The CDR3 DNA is TGCGCCAGCAGCTTGGGACTAGCCAGTCAAGAGACCCAGTACTTC. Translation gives CASSLGLASQETQYF.

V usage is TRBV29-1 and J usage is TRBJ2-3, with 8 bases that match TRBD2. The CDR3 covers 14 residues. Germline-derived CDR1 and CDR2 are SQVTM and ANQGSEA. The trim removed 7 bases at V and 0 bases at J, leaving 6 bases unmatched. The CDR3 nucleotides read TGCAGCGGCAGAGCGGGGGTGAGCACAGATACGCAGTATTTT. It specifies CSGRAGVSTDTQYF.

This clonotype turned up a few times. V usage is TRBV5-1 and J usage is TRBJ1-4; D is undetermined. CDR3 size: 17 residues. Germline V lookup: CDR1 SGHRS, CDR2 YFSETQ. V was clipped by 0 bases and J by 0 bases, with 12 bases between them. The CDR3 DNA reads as TGCGCCAGCAGCTTGGAGCAGGCAGCTGCAACTAATGAAAAACTGTTTTTT. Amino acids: CASSLEQAAATNEKLFF.

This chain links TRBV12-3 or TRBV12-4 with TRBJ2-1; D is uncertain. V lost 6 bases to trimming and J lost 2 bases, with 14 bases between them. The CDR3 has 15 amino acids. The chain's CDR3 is CASSPDNSPYNEQFF. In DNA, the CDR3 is TGTGCCAGCAGCCCCGACAACTCCCCCTACAATGAGCAGTTCTTC.

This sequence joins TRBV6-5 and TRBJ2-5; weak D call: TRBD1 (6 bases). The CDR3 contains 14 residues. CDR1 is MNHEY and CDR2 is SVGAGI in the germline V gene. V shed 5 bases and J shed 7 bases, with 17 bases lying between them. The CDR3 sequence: CASSQGTLGWTQYF. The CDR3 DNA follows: TGTGCCAGCAGTCAGGGGACCTTGGGGTGGACCCAGTACTTC.

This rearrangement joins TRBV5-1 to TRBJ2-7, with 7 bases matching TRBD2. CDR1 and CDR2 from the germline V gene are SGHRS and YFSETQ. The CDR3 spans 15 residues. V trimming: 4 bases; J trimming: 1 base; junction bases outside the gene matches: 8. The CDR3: CASSVLAGPSYEQYF. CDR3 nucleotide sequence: TGCGCCAGCAGCGTATTAGCGGGTCCTTCCTACGAGCAGTACTTC.

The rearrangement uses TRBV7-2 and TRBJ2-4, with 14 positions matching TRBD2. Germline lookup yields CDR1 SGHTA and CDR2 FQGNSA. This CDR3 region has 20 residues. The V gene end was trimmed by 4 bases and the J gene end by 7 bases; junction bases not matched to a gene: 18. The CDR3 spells CASSYVEGRLAGGRRNIQYF. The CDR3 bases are TGTGCCAGCAGCTACGTCGAGGGGAGACTAGCGGGGGGGCGGAGGAACATTCAGTACTTC.

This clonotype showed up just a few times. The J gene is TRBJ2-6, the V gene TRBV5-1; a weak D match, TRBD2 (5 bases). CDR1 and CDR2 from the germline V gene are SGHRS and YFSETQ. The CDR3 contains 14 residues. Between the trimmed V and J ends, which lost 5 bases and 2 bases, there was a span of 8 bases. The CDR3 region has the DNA TGCGCCAGCAGTGTCGGGGCTGGGGCCAACGTCCTGACTTTC. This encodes CASSVGAGANVLTF. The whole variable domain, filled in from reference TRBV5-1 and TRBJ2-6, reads KAGVTQTPRYLIKTRGQQVTLSCSPISGHRSVSWYQQTPGQGLQFLFEYFSETQRNKGNFPGRFSGRQFSNSRSEMNVSTLELGDSALYLCASSVGAGANVLTFGAGSRLTVL.

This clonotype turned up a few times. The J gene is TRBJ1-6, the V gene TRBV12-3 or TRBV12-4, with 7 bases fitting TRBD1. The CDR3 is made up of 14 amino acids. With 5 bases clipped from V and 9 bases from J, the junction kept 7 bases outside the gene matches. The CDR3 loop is CASSNRGHSSPLHF. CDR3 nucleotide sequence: TGTGCCAGCAGTAATAGGGGGCACAGTTCACCCCTCCACTTT.

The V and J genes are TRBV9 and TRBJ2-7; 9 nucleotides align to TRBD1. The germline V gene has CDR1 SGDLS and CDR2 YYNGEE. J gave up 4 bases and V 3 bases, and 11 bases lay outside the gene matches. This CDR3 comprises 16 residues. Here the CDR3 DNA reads TGTGCCAGCAGCGGCGGGGATAGGACAGGGGAATACGAGCAGTACTTC. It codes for CASSGGDRTGEYEQYF.

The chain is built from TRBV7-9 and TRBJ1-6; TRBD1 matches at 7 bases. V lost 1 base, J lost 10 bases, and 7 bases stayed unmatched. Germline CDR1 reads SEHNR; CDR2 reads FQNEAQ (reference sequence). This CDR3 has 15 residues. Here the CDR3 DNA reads TGTGCCAGCAGCTTAGGAGAGGGGGCGGGATCACCCCTCCACTTT. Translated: CASSLGEGAGSPLHF.

CDR3 sequence (DNA): TGCGCCAGCAGCCAGTATAGCACAGATACGCAGTATTTT. It is translated as CASSQYSTDTQYF. The chain couples TRBV5-1 to TRBJ2-3; no clear D gene. CDR1 SGHRS and CDR2 YFSETQ come from the germline V gene. The CDR3 has 13 amino acids. The germline V and J ends were trimmed by 4 bases and 0 bases, with 6 bases remaining between them.